A selection of T cell receptor beta chains follows, all from one sample in a study of T cell changes during pregnancy in multiple sclerosis. The method was immunoSEQ multiplex PCR; TCRdb's version includes in-frame clones alone and lacks a portion of them. The sample includes 120,000 or so clones, approximately 93% of them seen just once. The sequencing used peripheral blood, collected before pregnancy. The origin of the receptors is a female donor with multiple sclerosis, enrolled in a pregnancy study. Both conserved end residues are part of each CDR3. The D gene is left open where the match is weak. Clone size is stated in some rows and not others, as once, few, many or a class when expanded.

j_gene: TRBJ2-7
v_gene: TRBV9
d_gene: .
abundance: once
CDR3nt: TGTGCCAGCAGCGTAGTAGCGGACTCCTACGAGCAGTACTTC
CDR3aa: CASSVVADSYEQYF

j_gene: TRBJ2-7
v_gene: TRBV6-5
d_gene: .
abundance: .
CDR3nt: TGTGCCAGCAGTTCCCTGGACAGAGGAGAGCAGTACTTC
CDR3aa: CASSSLDRGEQYF

j_gene: TRBJ2-7
v_gene: TRBV5-5
d_gene: .
abundance: once
CDR3nt: TGTGCCAGCAGCTTGGTGGGGCCCCCCTCCTACGAGCAGTACTTC
CDR3aa: CASSLVGPPSYEQYF

j_gene: TRBJ2-4
v_gene: TRBV28
d_gene: TRBD2
abundance: .
CDR3nt: TGTGCCAGCAGTTTACCAGCGGGAGGAGACATTCAGTACTTC
CDR3aa: CASSLPAGGDIQYF

j_gene: TRBJ2-1
v_gene: TRBV6-6
d_gene: TRBD2
abundance: .
CDR3nt: TGTGCCAGCAGGGCGGGGGTGTACAATGAGCAGTTCTTC
CDR3aa: CASRAGVYNEQFF

j_gene: TRBJ2-3
v_gene: TRBV10-3
d_gene: TRBD2
abundance: .
CDR3nt: TGTGCCATCAGGGGGACTAGCGGGAGGGGGTCAGATACGCAGTATTTT
CDR3aa: CAIRGTSGRGSDTQYF

j_gene: TRBJ2-7
v_gene: TRBV7-8
d_gene: TRBD2
abundance: .
CDR3nt: TGTGCCAGTTCGGGAGTTAGCGGGATTAGTAACGAGCAGTACTTC
CDR3aa: CASSGVSGISNEQYF

j_gene: TRBJ1-1
v_gene: TRBV12-5
d_gene: .
abundance: .
CDR3nt: TGTGCTAGTGGTTTGGTAGAGGGCGGAGAAGCTTTCTTT
CDR3aa: CASGLVEGGEAFF

j_gene: TRBJ2-1
v_gene: TRBV23-1
d_gene: TRBD2
abundance: .
CDR3nt: TGCGCCAGCAGTGGGGGACTAACACGGGTGGAGGCCCGACCACACAATGAGCAGTTCTTC
CDR3aa: CASSGGLTRVEARPHNEQFF

j_gene: TRBJ1-1
v_gene: TRBV5-6
d_gene: .
abundance: .
CDR3nt: TGTGCCAGCAGCTTTGGGACACCACAGATCGTGGCTTTCTTT
CDR3aa: CASSFGTPQIVAFF

j_gene: TRBJ1-6
v_gene: TRBV6-1
d_gene: .
abundance: .
CDR3nt: TGTGCCAGCACGGGGGGGGGTTCACCCCTCCACTTT
CDR3aa: CASTGGGSPLHF